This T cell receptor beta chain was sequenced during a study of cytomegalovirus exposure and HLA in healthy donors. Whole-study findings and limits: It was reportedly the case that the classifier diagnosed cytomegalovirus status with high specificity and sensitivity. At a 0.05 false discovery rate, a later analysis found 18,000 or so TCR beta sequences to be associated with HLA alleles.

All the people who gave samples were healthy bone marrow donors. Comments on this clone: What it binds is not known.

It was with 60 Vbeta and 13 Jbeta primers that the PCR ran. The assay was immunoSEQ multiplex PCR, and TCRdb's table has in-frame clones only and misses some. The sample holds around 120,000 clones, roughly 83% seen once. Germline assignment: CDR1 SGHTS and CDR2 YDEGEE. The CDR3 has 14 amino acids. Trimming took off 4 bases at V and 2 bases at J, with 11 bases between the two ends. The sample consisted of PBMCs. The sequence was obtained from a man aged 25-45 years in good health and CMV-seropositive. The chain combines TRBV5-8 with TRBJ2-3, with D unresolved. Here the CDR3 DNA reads TGTGCCAGCAGCCCTCAGTGGGCCACAGATACGCAGTATTTT. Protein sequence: CASSPQWATDTQYF.